The 3 T cell receptor beta chains listed next were all sequenced from one sample in a study of radiotherapy plus CTLA-4 blockade in lung cancer. Measured with immunoSEQ multiplex PCR; TCRdb has only the in-frame clones, and not every one. The table includes some 90,000 clones, about 86% detected once. The specimen was peripheral blood, collected from a patient treated with radiotherapy plus ipilimumab. These receptors originate from a human donor with non-small cell lung cancer who had a partial response to radiotherapy plus ipilimumab.

This clone was observed once. The chain has TRBV7-9 and TRBJ2-1, with 12 bases matching TRBD2. Trimming took 5 bases from V and 1 from J; bases not matched to a gene: 6. There are 17 residues in the CDR3. The germline V gene has CDR1 SEHNR and CDR2 FQNEAQ (reference sequence). The CDR3 nucleotides are TGTGCCAGCAGCGTTCTGACTAGCGGGAGATCCTACAATGAGCAGTTCTTC. It codes for CASSVLTSGRSYNEQFF.

This sequence joins TRBV6-5 and TRBJ1-1; D perhaps matches TRBD1 (6 bases). Germline V gives CDR1 MNHEY, CDR2 SVGAGI. Trimming cost V 5 bases and J 7 bases, with 17 bases left between them. This CDR3 is 14 amino acids long. Here the CDR3 reads CASSEGDTKFEAFF. DNA of the CDR3: TGTGCCAGCAGTGAGGGGGACACCAAATTTGAAGCTTTCTTT.

This chain connects TRBV28 to TRBJ1-4; 8 bases fit TRBD1. The germline V gene encodes CDR1 MDHEN and CDR2 SYDVKM. The V segment lost 7 bases and the J segment 6 bases; nucleotides outside the gene matches: 7. This CDR3 is built from 14 residues. The CDR3 coding sequence is TGTGCCAGCACCGCCGGACAGGGATATGAAAAACTGTTTTTT. Amino acids: CASTAGQGYEKLFF.